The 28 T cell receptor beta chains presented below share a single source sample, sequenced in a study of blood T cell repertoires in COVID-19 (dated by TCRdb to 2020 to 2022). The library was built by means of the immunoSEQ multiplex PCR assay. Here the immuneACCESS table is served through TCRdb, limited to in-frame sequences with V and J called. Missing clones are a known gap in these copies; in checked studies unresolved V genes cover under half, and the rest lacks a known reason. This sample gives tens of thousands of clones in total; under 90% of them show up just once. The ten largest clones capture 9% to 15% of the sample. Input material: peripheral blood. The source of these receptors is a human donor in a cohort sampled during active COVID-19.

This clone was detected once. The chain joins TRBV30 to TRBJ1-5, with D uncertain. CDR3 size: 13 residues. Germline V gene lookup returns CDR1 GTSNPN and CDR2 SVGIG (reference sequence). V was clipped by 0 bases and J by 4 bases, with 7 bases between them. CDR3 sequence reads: CAWSVGVNQPQHF. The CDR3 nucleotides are TGTGCCTGGAGTGTCGGGGTGAATCAGCCCCAGCATTTT.

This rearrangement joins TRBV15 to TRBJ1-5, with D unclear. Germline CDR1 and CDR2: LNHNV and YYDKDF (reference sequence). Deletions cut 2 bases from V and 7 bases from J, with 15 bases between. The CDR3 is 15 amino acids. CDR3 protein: CATSRMTGEGQPQHF. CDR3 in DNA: TGTGCCACCAGCAGAATGACCGGGGAAGGACAGCCCCAGCATTTT.

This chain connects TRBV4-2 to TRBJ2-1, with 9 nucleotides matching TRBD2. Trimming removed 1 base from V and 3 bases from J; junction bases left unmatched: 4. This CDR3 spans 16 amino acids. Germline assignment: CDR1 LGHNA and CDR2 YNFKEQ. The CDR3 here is CASSQGRLADYNEQFF. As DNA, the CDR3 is TGTGCCAGCAGCCAAGGGCGACTAGCGGACTACAATGAGCAGTTCTTC.

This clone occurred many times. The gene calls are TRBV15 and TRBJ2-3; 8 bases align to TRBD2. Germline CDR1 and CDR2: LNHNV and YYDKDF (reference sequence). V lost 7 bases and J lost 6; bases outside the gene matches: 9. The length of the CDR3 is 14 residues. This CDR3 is CATTDSGGLDTQYF. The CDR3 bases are TGTGCCACCACCGACAGCGGGGGCCTCGATACGCAGTATTTT.

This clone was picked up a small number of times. CDR3 DNA: TGCGCCAGCAGTGCTAGCGGGAGTTTTTACGAGCAGTACTTC. Its translation is CASSASGSFYEQYF. This chain uses TRBV10-2 with TRBJ2-7; 10 bases line up with TRBD2. V lost 4 bases to trimming and J lost 4 bases; unmatched junction nucleotides: 4. This CDR3 region has 14 residues. The V gene's germline CDR1 is WSHSY and CDR2 SAAADI.

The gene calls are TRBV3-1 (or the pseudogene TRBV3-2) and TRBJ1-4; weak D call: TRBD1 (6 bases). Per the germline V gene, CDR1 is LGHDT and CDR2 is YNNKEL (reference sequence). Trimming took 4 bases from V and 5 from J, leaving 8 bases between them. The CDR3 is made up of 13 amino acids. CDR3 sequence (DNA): TGTGCCAGCAGCCTTACAGGGAATGAAAAACTGTTTTTT. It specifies CASSLTGNEKLFF.

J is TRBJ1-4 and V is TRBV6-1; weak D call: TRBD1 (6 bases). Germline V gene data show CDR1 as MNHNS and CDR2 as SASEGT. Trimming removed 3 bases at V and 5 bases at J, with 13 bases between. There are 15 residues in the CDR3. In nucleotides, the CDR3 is TGTGCCAGCAGTGATTACTCAGGGGCGAATGAAAAACTGTTTTTT. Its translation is CASSDYSGANEKLFF.

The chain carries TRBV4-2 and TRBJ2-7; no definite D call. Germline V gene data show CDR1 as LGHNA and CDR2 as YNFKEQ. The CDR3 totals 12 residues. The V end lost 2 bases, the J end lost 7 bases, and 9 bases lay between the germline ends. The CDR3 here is CASSQKTREQYF. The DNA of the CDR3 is TGTGCCAGCAGCCAAAAAACTCGGGAGCAGTACTTC.

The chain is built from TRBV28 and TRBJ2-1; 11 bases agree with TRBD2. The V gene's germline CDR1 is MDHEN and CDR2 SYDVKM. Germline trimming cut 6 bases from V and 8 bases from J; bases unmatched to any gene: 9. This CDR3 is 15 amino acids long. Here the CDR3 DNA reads TGTGCCAGCAGAACCACTAGCGGGAGTAGGTATGAGCAGTTCTTC. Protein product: CASRTTSGSRYEQFF.

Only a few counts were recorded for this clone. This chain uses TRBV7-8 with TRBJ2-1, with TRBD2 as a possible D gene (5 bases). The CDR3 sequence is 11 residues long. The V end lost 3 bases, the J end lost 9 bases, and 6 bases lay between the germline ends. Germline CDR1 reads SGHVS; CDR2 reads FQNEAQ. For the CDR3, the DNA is TGTGCCAGCAGCTTTCGGGGTGAGCAGTTCTTC. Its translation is CASSFRGEQFF. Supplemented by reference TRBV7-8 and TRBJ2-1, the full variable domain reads GAGVSQSPRYKVAKRGQDVALRCDPISGHVSLFWYQQALGQGPEFLTYFQNEAQLDKSGLPSDRFFAERPEGSVSTLKIQRTQQEDSAVYLCASSFRGEQFFGPGTRLTVL.

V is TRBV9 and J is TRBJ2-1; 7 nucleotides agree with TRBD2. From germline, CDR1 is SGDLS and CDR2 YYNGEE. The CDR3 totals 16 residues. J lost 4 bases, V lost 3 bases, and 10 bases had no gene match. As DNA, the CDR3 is TGTGCCAGCAGCGCTCCTCGGGGAGGGGTTTACAATGAGCAGTTCTTC. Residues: CASSAPRGGVYNEQFF.

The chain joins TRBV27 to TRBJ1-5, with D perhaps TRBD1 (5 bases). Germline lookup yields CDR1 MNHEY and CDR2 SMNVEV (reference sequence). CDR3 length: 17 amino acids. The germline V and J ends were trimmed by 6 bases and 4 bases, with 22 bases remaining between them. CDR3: CASRQSSAAGGNQPQHF. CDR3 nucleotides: TGTGCCAGCAGGCAATCCTCCGCGGCCGGGGGTAATCAGCCCCAGCATTTT.

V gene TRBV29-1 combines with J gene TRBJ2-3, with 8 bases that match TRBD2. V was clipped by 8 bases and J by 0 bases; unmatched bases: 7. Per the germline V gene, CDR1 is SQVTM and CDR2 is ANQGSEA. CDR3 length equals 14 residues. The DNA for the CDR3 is TGCAGCTCGGGGGGGAGTTCTAGCACAGATACGCAGTATTTT. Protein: CSSGGSSSTDTQYF.

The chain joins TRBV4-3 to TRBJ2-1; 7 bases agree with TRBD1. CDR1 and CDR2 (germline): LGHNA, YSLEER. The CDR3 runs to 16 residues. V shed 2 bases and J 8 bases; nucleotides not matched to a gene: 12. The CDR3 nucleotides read TGCGCCAGCAGCCAAAAAGACAGGGCGGATTGGGATGAGCAGTTCTTC. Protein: CASSQKDRADWDEQFF.

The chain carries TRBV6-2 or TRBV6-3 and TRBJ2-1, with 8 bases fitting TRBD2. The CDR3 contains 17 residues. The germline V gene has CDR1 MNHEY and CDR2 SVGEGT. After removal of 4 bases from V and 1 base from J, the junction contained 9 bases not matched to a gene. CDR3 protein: CASSSPGGPRSYNEQFF. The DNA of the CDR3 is TGTGCCAGCAGTTCACCGGGAGGGCCCCGGTCCTACAATGAGCAGTTCTTC.

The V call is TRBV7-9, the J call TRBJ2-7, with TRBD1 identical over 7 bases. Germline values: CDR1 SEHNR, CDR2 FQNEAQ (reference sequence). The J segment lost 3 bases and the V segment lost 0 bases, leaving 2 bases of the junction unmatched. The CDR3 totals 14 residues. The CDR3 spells CASSLADRVYEQYF. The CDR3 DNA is TGTGCCAGCAGCTTAGCCGACAGGGTCTACGAGCAGTACTTC.

The CDR3 bases are TGTGCCAGCAGCTTTCCGGGACAGGGGGTATCTGGGGCCAACGTCCTGACTTTC. This encodes CASSFPGQGVSGANVLTF. The chain couples TRBV11-2 to TRBJ2-6, with TRBD1 identical over 11 bases. CDR1 is SGHAT and CDR2 is FQNNGV in the germline V gene. The CDR3 covers 18 residues. Trimming removed 3 bases from V and 1 base from J; junction bases left unmatched: 5. The full variable domain, with the rest looked up from reference TRBV11-2 and TRBJ2-6, is EAGVAQSPRYKIIEKRQSVAFWCNPISGHATLYWYQQILGQGPKLLIQFQNNGVVDDSQLPKDRFSAERLKGVDSTLKIQPAKLEDSAVYLCASSFPGQGVSGANVLTFGAGSRLTVL.

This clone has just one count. This CDR3 is CASRYRGYEQYF. DNA of the CDR3: TGTGCCAGCAGATACAGGGGCTACGAGCAGTACTTC. The chain employs TRBV12-3 or TRBV12-4 and TRBJ2-7, with 7 nucleotides matching TRBD1. With V trimmed by 6 bases and J by 3 bases, 2 bases remained unmatched. This CDR3 spans 12 amino acids.

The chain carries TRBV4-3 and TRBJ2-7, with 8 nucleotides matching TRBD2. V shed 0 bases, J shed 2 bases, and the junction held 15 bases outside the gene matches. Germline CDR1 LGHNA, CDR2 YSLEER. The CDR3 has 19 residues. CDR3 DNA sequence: TGCGCCAGCAGCCAAGAGGAGAGGTTTAGCGGGGAATGGCCCTACGAGCAGTACTTC. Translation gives CASSQEERFSGEWPYEQYF.

CDR3 residues: CATSDRDNEQFF. Written as DNA, the CDR3 is TGTGCCACCAGTGACAGGGACAATGAGCAGTTCTTC. V and J are TRBV24-1 and TRBJ2-1; tentative D call: TRBD1 (5 bases). Looked up from germline, CDR1 is KGHDR and CDR2 is SFDVKD. Trimming removed 4 bases at V and 5 bases at J, with 5 bases between. The CDR3 length is 12 residues.

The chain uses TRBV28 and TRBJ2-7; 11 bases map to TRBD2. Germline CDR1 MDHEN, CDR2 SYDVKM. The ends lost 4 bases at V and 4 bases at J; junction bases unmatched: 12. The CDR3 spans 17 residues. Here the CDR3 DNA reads TGTGCCAGCAGTTCCACAATAGCGGGAGGGCCCCCATACGAGCAGTACTTC. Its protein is CASSSTIAGGPPYEQYF.

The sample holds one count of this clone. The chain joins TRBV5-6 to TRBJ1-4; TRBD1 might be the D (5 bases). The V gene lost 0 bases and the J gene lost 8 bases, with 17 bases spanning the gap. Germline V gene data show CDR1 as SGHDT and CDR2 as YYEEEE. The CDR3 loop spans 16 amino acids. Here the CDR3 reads CASSLAETVHREKLFF. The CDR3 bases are TGTGCCAGCAGCTTGGCGGAGACAGTACATAGGGAAAAACTGTTTTTT.

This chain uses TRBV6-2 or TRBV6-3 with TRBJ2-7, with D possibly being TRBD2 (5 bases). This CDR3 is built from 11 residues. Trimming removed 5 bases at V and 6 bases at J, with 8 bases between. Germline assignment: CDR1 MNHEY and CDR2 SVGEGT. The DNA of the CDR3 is TGTGCCAGCAGTGGGAGCGGCGAGCAGTACTTC. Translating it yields CASSGSGEQYF.

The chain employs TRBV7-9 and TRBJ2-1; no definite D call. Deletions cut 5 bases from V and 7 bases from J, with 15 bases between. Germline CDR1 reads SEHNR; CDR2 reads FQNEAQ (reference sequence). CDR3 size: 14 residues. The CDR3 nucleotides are TGTGCCAGCAGCCCAGACTTACCCTCGAATGAGCAGTTCTTC. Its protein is CASSPDLPSNEQFF. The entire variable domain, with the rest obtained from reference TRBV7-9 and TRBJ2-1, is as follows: DTGVSQNPRHKITKRGQNVTFRCDPISEHNRLYWYRQTLGQGPEFLTYFQNEAQLEKSRLLSDRFSAERPKGSFSTLEIQRTEQGDSAMYLCASSPDLPSNEQFFGPGTRLTVL.

In nucleotides, the CDR3 is TGTGCCAGCAGCTCCCAGGGCTCACGTCACGAGCAGTACTTC. Its translation: CASSSQGSRHEQYF. The chain recombines TRBV7-8 with TRBJ2-7, with a weak D call TRBD1 (5 bases). Germline V gene sequence: CDR1 SGHVS, CDR2 FQNEAQ. Trimming removed 4 bases from V and 5 bases from J, with 15 bases in between. This CDR3 comprises 14 residues.

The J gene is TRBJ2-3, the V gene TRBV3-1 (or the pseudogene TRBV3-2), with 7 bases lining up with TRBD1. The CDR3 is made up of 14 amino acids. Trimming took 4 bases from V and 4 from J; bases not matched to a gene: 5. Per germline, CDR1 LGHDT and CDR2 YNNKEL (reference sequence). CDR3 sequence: CASSRTGDPDTQYF. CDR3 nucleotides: TGTGCCAGCAGCCGAACAGGGGACCCAGATACGCAGTATTTT.

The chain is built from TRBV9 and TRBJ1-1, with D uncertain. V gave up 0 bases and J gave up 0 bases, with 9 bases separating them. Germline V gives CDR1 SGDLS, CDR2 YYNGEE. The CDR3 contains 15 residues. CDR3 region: CASSVEAAMNTEAFF. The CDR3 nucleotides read TGTGCCAGCAGCGTAGAGGCAGCGATGAACACTGAAGCTTTCTTT.

This CDR3 reads CASSRGPDTEAFF. The CDR3, as DNA: TGTGCCAGCTCCAGGGGGCCGGACACTGAAGCTTTCTTT. The V and J genes are TRBV5-6 and TRBJ1-1; TRBD1 agrees at 8 bases. The CDR3 has 13 amino acids. Germline CDR1 is SGHDT and CDR2 is YYEEEE. V was pared by 7 bases and J by 3 bases, with 5 bases of the junction left unmatched.